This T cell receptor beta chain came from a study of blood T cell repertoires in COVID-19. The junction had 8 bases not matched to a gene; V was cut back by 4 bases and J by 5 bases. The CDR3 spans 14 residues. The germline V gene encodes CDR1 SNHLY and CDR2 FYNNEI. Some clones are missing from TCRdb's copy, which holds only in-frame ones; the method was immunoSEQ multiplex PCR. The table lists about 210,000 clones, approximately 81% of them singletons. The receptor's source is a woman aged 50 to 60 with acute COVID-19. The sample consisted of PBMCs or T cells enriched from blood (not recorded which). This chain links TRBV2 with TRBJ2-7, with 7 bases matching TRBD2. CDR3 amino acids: CASSGFRGDHEQYF. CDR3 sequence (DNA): TGTGCCAGCAGTGGATTTCGGGGGGATCACGAGCAGTACTTC.